What follows describes a single T cell receptor (beta chain). Its recognized antigen is unknown. The input lacks base qualities; no much larger clone sits a single base away. The sample originates from a study of shared clonotypes between healthy human individuals (dated by TCRdb to the early 2020s). Regarding the complete study: The cohort included three men and a couple of women between 18 and 49 years of age. For each donor, CD4 naive and CD4 memory were each run on three plates, CD8 naive on two plates, and CD8 memory on one plate. Leukapheresis yielded between about 0.94 and 10 billion PBMCs per donor. To increase sequencing depth and limit assay-specific biases, TCR repertoire library preparation and sequencing were carried out by different laboratories using diverse techniques. To estimate repertoire size and how much clonotypes are shared between individuals, the study performed deep sequencing of blood TCR repertoires from roughly five healthy adults. Study-wide conclusions, independent of this receptor: Naive subsets generally had larger estimated clonotype richness than memory subsets. Across a few donors, about 5.2% of naive CD4, approximately 3.5% of naive CD8, about 2.3% of memory CD4, and approximately 0.4% of memory CD8 clonotypes were shared. Because the study included a small number of donors, the genetic and exposure-history diversity represented was limited. Sampling was restricted to blood, and TCR repertoires in tissue are likely to differ from TCR repertoires in blood. Even with the large sequencing depth, rarefaction of the sorted-subset datasets indicated that sequencing was incomplete. Compared with non-shared clonotypes, the clonotypes found in all four sorted-subset donors had higher generation probabilities. Pairwise subsampling led to the expectation that sequencing depth would affect the degree of clonotype sharing among donors.

CD8 naive samples were CD45RO-negative cells positively selected for CCR7, giving a CD45RA+CCR7+ population that excluded TemRA cells. Healthy HIV-negative adults with no recently reported acute infections or vaccinations were included as donors. Every donor was a Caucasian adult residing in Nashville, Tennessee, USA. Blood was obtained by leukapheresis, after which PBMCs were separated by Ficoll-Histopaque density gradient centrifugation and cryopreserved in liquid nitrogen vapor phase. Purity and quantity of every magnetically sorted T cell population were checked by analytical flow cytometry. From each sorted fraction, genomic DNA was isolated and quantified by UV absorbance on a Nanodrop 2000c. Relative to germline, V is missing 3 bases and J is missing 6 bases, with 11 bases of the junction outside any gene match. The CDR3 spans 15 residues, from the cysteine through the phenylalanine. Of the read, only the CDR3 DNA is kept; its 45 bases are in frame from base 1. The germline V gene provides CDR1 SQVTM and CDR2 ANQGSEA.

Using the deep immunoSEQ assay, TCR CDR3 regions were amplified from genomic DNA by multiplex PCR. For each cell subset, the extracted genomic DNA was distributed evenly across all wells of several immunoSEQ 96-well plates, and each plate served as one replicate. For sorted subsets, approximately 0.2 ug of genomic DNA, equivalent to around 29,000 T cell genomes, went into each replicate PCR. The purified libraries were quantified using a Qubit 3.0 fluorometer, sized with a Bioanalyzer 2100, and then quantified again using the KAPA Library Quantification kit. A separate single-read 150-cycle Illumina NextSeq 550 flow cell was used to sequence each immunoSEQ 96-well plate. The source study handled its data this way. The immunoSEQ output contained only junctional sequences without quality scores, so filtering could not match that applied to full-length reads. Sequences were annotated with PyIR, a Python wrapper for IgBLAST v1.9, and V/J genes and CDR3 were assigned using IMGT germline references. Reads were removed for weak V/J assignments (E-value above 1e-6), missing CDR3, stop codons, out-of-frame junctions, or ambiguous translated residues. A V3J clonotype was defined by an identical inferred V gene, J gene, and CDR3 amino acid sequence. Percentage overlap between repertoires was computed as shared unique clonotypes divided by the size of the smaller repertoire. Three approaches were used to assess repertoire richness: RTK rarefaction, the Chao1 estimator, and Recon v2.1 estimates of unobserved clonotypes. Generation probabilities for all TCRbeta clonotypes obtained by the gDNA method from a handful of donors were computed using OLGA. This is the immuneACCESS table as TCRdb keeps it, with only in-frame sequences that have V and J called. A part of the clones is gone; compared with another copy, unresolved V genes explain less than half, and the rest is unexplained. That table is the source of V, J and clone size, and D and trimming were worked out from the DNA. The table for this sample lists about 2.1 million clones; around 93% of them were counted only once. The ten biggest clones cover under 2% of the sample.

Source material: naive CD8+ T cells from PBMCs. The sample's cell subset or site label, in plain terms: CD45RA+CCR7+. This sequence uses TRBV29-1 and TRBJ2-1; TRBD2 agrees with 7 junctional bases. The clonotype originates from a man aged 18 to 29 in good health. Some clones in this sample may be carry-over from other donors' samples. DNA sequence: TGCAGCGTTGACGGCCTAGCGGATATACGCAATGAGCAGTTCTTC. Its amino acids are CSVDGLADIRNEQFF.